This section outlines one TCR beta chain sequence together with its context. The antigen remains undetermined. Through a sample-barcoded 5' primer and a J-beta primer mix, a second PCR was run for roughly 6 to 11 cycles. The template-switch adaptor was a 5' adaptor with 12 random nucleotides. It tagged each cDNA molecule. MiXCR was run by TCRdb on the 5' RACE reads, yielding one entry per CDR3 protein. The sample holds about 780,000 distinct CDR3 sequences, about 46% seen once. This specimen belongs to a study of blood T cells in healthy people across ages. Findings of the study overall: Both naive CD4+ cell counts and diversity were greater in long-lived donors than in aged donors.

The CDR3 consists of 14 residues. Trimming shortened V by 0 bases and J by 4 bases, and 12 bases separated the two germline ends. The germline V gene has CDR1 GTSNPN and CDR2 SVGIG (reference sequence). It was about 10 milliliters of peripheral blood that were drawn from each donor. Total RNA was isolated from each sample in quantities of at least 5.5 micrograms. This sequence joins TRBV30 and TRBJ1-2, with D possibly matching TRBD1 (6 bases). This clonotype was sampled from a man at least 80 years old in good health. Material for sequencing was blood. CDR3: CAWSVSRGTYGYTF. As DNA, the CDR3 is TGTGCCTGGAGTGTGTCGAGGGGGACCTATGGCTACACCTTC.